This T cell receptor beta chain appears in the sequencing data of a study of blood T cell repertoires in COVID-19. In the study overall: Spain, Italy and the United States supplied samples that represented acute and convalescent COVID-19. T cells, B-cell-depleted T cells, or PBMCs supplied cDNA or gDNA.

Per germline, CDR1 SEHNR and CDR2 FQNEAQ (reference sequence). With 5 bases removed from V and 4 bases from J, the gap between germline ends came to 16 bases. This CDR3 contains 15 residues. How the authors handled the data: Counts of nucleated cells, estimated from reference gene primer amplification, were obtained. Method: immunoSEQ multiplex PCR; TCRdb's copy keeps in-frame clones and lacks some. From that table come the V and J calls and clone size; the DNA was used to work out D and trimming. The sample has 130,000 or so clones, around 81% seen once. The material sequenced was peripheral blood. The chain carries TRBV7-9 and TRBJ2-3; the D gene is possibly TRBD2 (6 bases). The sequence came from a human donor in a cohort sampled during active COVID-19. Here the CDR3 DNA reads TGTGCCAGCAGCATCGTGGAGGGATGGGCAGATACGCAGTATTTT. This gives the protein CASSIVEGWADTQYF.